This record looks at one T cell receptor (beta chain) sequence and its context. The antigen remains unidentified. Samples came from axillary lymph nodes draining the breast cancer. The data stem from a study of breast tumors, draining lymph nodes, adjacent tissues. Study-wide points: Most tumor T cells seemingly derive from lymph node, then expand in tumor. Tumor TCR diversity was below lymph nodes but above nontumor tissue.

Via MiXCR, TCRdb re-called the multiplex PCR reads, giving one row per CDR3 protein. Of 150,000 to 200,000 distinct CDR3 sequences in the sample, about 30% are singletons; the top ten hold around 3.5%. Sample: axillary lymph node tissue. The receptor was derived from a female donor with breast cancer. Some clones in this sample may be carry-over from other donors' samples.

The DNA for the CDR3 is TGTGCCAGCTCACCACCAGGCAGGGTCCTGACTTTC. This sequence encodes CASSPPGRVLTF. This chain connects TRBV18 to TRBJ2-6; D uncertain. Trimming stripped 0 bases from V and 13 bases from J, with 7 bases between. This CDR3 spans 12 amino acids. Germline V lookup: CDR1 KGHSH, CDR2 LQKENI.